These T cell receptor beta chains were read from a single sample in a study of regulatory T cells in long-lasting Graves disease. Each CDR3 protein is one row after TCRdb ran MiXCR on the multiplex PCR reads. The data hold 300,000 to 400,000 distinct CDR3 sequences, with around 20% observed a single time. This material consisted of peripheral blood mononuclear cells (PBMCs), taken when the disease was refractory, from a patient treated with antithyroid drugs. These TCRs come from a female donor with Graves disease. Both conserved end residues are part of each CDR3. A D gene is named only where the DNA matches it firmly. Only part of the rows carry a size: once, few, many, or a class if the clone is expanded.

D gene	V gene	J gene	clone size	CDR3 protein	CDR3 DNA
-	TRBV24-1	TRBJ1-1	many	CATSGGTHTEAFF	TGTGCCACCAGTGGGGGGACACACACTGAAGCTTTCTTT
-	TRBV12-5	TRBJ1-6	-	CASGLAVVSPLHF	TGTGCTAGTGGTTTGGCGGTGGTTTCACCCCTCCACTTT
TRBD2	TRBV7-7	TRBJ2-2	few	CASSGGTSGNPGELFF	TGTGCTAGCAGCGGGGGGACTAGCGGGAATCCCGGGGAGCTGTTTTTT
-	TRBV12-3/TRBV12-4	TRBJ2-2	few	CASIVQPSNTGELFF	TGTGCCAGCATCGTCCAGCCATCGAACACCGGGGAGCTGTTTTTT
TRBD1	TRBV7-8	TRBJ1-4	-	CASSLDRARTNEKLFF	TGTGCCAGCAGCCTGGACAGGGCGAGGACTAATGAAAAACTGTTTTTT
TRBD1	TRBV6-1	TRBJ1-5	many	CASSNPTIRDRGVLNQPQHF	TGTGCCAGCAGTAACCCAACGATCCGGGACAGGGGGGTACTCAATCAGCCCCAGCATTTT
-	TRBV6-1	TRBJ2-5	many	CASMHSWRLAETQYF	TGTGCCAGCATGCACTCGTGGAGGCTAGCGGAGACCCAGTACTTC
-	TRBV3-1	TRBJ1-2	many	CASRDLHYGYTF	TGTGCCAGCCGGGACCTGCACTATGGCTACACCTTC
TRBD1	TRBV5-1	TRBJ1-2	many	CASSLLGQGGYGYTF	TGCGCCAGCAGCTTACTCGGACAGGGCGGCTATGGCTACACCTTC
TRBD1	TRBV12-5	TRBJ1-1	many	CASGLVLTGEITEAFF	TGTGCTAGTGGTTTGGTACTGACAGGGGAGATAACTGAAGCTTTCTTT
-	TRBV3-1	TRBJ2-7	many	CASSQVLPEQYF	TGTGCCAGCAGCCAAGTCCTCCCCGAGCAGTACTTC
-	TRBV6-2/TRBV6-3	TRBJ1-1	many	CASRQRNSWRNTEAFF	TGTGCCAGCAGACAGCGAAACTCCTGGAGGAACACTGAAGCTTTCTTT
-	TRBV6-2/TRBV6-3	TRBJ2-7	-	CANAERSVQAIFEQYF	TGTGCCAACGCCGAGAGGAGTGTTCAAGCTATCTTCGAGCAGTACTTC
-	TRBV7-9	TRBJ1-1	many	CASSLLGSTEAFF	TGTGCCAGCAGCTTATTAGGGTCCACTGAAGCTTTCTTT
-	TRBV29-1	TRBJ1-2	few	CSANSGHPNYGYTF	TGCAGCGCTAATTCGGGGCACCCTAACTATGGCTACACCTTC
-	TRBV15	TRBJ2-5	many	CATKLRNQETQYF	TGTGCCACCAAGTTACGGAACCAAGAGACCCAGTACTTC
-	TRBV3-1	TRBJ1-5	many	CASSPERSNQPQHF	TGTGCCAGCAGCCCGGAGAGGAGCAATCAGCCCCAGCATTTT
-	TRBV18	TRBJ2-1	-	CASSPATQGREQFF	TGTGCCAGCTCACCGGCAACGCAGGGGAGGGAGCAGTTCTTC
-	TRBV4-1	TRBJ1-1	-	CASSQPGQRKNTEAFF	TGCGCCAGCAGCCAACCGGGACAAAGAAAGAACACTGAAGCTTTCTTT
TRBD2	TRBV28	TRBJ2-7	many	CASSFPSGDPYEQYF	TGTGCCAGCAGTTTTCCTAGCGGGGATCCCTACGAGCAGTACTTC
-	TRBV20-1	TRBJ1-2	few	CSASRARDGYTF	TGCAGTGCTAGTCGGGCCAGAGATGGCTACACCTTC
-	TRBV7-9	TRBJ1-1	-	CASSLAASYRTNTEAFF	TGTGCCAGCAGCTTAGCGGCGTCCTACAGGACGAACACTGAAGCTTTCTTT
-	TRBV10-2	TRBJ1-5	-	CASSDLGLGQPQHF	TGCGCCAGCAGTGATTTGGGGTTGGGTCAGCCCCAGCATTTT
-	TRBV2	TRBJ2-5	many	CASSEALLVGETQYF	TGTGCCAGCAGTGAAGCGCTCCTCGTAGGGGAGACCCAGTACTTC
TRBD2	TRBV3-1	TRBJ2-7	-	CASSQVGLGVAGAYEQYF	TGTGCCAGCAGCCAAGTGGGCCTTGGGGTAGCGGGAGCCTACGAGCAGTACTTC
-	TRBV20-1	TRBJ2-7	many	CSATGRAYEQYF	TGCAGTGCTACGGGGCGGGCCTACGAGCAGTACTTC
-	TRBV12-3/TRBV12-4	TRBJ2-7	few	CASATSTTYEQYF	TGTGCCAGCGCGACTAGTACGACATACGAGCAGTACTTC
TRBD1	TRBV11-2	TRBJ2-7	once	CASSTPGQGVYEQYF	TGTGCCAGCAGCACCCCGGGACAGGGGGTGTACGAGCAGTACTTC
-	TRBV11-3	TRBJ1-1	many	CASSLSPLTEAFF	TGTGCCAGCAGCTTATCCCCCCTCACTGAAGCTTTCTTT
-	TRBV7-2	TRBJ2-5	many	CASSLGPGAVQETQYF	TGTGCCAGCAGCTTAGGGCCAGGAGCGGTCCAAGAGACCCAGTACTTC
-	TRBV7-9	TRBJ1-5	many	CASSLDSAGRNQPQHF	TGTGCCAGCAGCTTAGATTCCGCAGGAAGGAATCAGCCCCAGCATTTT
-	TRBV5-1	TRBJ1-2	-	CASSLADSSYGYTF	TGCGCCAGCAGCTTGGCCGACAGCAGCTATGGCTACACCTTC
-	TRBV6-1	TRBJ2-1	-	CASSEGAPSSYNEQFF	TGTGCCAGCAGTGAAGGAGCGCCTAGCTCCTACAATGAGCAGTTCTTC
-	TRBV19	TRBJ1-2	-	CASSEFYGYTF	TGTGCCAGTTCCGAGTTCTATGGCTACACCTTC
-	TRBV5-1	TRBJ2-7	-	CASSFRTVPYEQYF	TGCGCCAGCAGCTTTCGGACAGTTCCCTACGAGCAGTACTTC
TRBD2	TRBV2	TRBJ2-7	many	CASSVPSGSGEQYF	TGTGCCAGCAGTGTCCCTAGCGGGAGCGGTGAGCAGTACTTC
-	TRBV6-1	TRBJ1-3	-	CASSEPSTGNTIYF	TGTGCCAGCAGTGAACCGAGTACTGGAAACACCATATATTTT
TRBD1	TRBV2	TRBJ1-2	many	CASSEALLGTGRETF	TGTGCCAGCAGTGAAGCGCTTCTGGGGACAGGACGGGAAACCTTC
-	TRBV10-3	TRBJ2-7	many	CAISDRWAKRIEQYF	TGTGCCATCAGTGATCGGTGGGCGAAGCGCATCGAGCAGTACTTC
-	TRBV4-1	TRBJ1-2	-	CASSQEQGFYGYTF	TGCGCCAGCAGCCAAGAGCAGGGGTTCTATGGCTACACCTTC
TRBD1	TRBV29-1	TRBJ1-5	few	CSVAGTGESGSNQPQHF	TGCAGCGTTGCAGGGACAGGGGAAAGTGGGAGCAATCAGCCCCAGCATTTT